Included here is one T cell receptor (beta chain) sequence, with context. These data come from a study of blood T cell repertoires in COVID-19. Clones were read by immunoSEQ multiplex PCR, and TCRdb kept only the in-frame ones, dropping some. Of hundreds of thousands of clones detected, under 90% appear once; the ten largest clones hold around 1.7%. Ages ranged from about 18 to 89 years, with residence in 20 to 30 US areas. Participant-given clinical history determined each cohort assignment. The CDR3 extends over 15 amino acids. Between the trimmed V and J ends, which lost 0 bases and 3 bases, there was a span of 8 bases. The germline V gene encodes CDR1 WSHSY and CDR2 SAAADI.

This rearrangement joins TRBV10-2 to TRBJ1-4, with a tentative D call TRBD1 (5 bases). This TCR derives from a man between 35 and 55 years old who had recovered from COVID-19. The sample comprised PBMCs or T cells enriched from blood (not recorded which). This CDR3 reads CASSESDKANEKLFF. The CDR3 nucleotides read TGCGCCAGCAGTGAGTCGGACAAGGCTAATGAAAAACTGTTTTTT.